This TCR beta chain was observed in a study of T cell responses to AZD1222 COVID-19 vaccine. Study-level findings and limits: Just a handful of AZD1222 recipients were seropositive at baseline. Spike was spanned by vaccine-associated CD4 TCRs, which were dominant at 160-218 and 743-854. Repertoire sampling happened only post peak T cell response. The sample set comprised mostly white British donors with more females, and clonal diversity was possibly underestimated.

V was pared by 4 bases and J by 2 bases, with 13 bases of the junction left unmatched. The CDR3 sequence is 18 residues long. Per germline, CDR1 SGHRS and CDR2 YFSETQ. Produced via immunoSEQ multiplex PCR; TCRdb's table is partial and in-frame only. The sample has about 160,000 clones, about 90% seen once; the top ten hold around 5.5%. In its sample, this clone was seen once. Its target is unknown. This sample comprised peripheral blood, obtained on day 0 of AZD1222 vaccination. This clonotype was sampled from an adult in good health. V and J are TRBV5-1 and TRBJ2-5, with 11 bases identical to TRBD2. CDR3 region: CASSRGSGLADFQETQYF. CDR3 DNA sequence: TGCGCCAGCAGCCGCGGATCGGGACTAGCGGATTTTCAAGAGACCCAGTACTTC.